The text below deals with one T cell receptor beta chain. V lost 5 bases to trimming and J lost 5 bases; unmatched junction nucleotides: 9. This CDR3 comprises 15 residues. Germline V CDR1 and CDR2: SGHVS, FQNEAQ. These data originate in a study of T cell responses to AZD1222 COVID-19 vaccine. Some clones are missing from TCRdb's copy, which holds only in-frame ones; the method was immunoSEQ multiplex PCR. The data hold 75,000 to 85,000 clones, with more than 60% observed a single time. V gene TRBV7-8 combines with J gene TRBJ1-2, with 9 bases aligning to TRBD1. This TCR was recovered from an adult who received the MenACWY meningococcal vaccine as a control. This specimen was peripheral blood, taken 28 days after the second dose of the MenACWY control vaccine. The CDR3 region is CASSTRGTGNYGYTF. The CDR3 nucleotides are TGTGCCAGCAGCACTAGGGGGACAGGGAATTATGGCTACACCTTC.